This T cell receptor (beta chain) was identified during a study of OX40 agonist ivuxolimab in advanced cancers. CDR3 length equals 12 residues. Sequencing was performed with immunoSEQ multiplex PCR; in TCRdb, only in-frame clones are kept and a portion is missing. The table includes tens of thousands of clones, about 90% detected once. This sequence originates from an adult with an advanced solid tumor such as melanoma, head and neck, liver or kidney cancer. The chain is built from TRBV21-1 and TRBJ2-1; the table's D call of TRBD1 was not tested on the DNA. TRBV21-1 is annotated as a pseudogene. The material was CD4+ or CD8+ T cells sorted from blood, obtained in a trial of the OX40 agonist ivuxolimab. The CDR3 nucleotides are TGTGCCAGCAGCAACAGAAACAATGAGCAGTTCTTC. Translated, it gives CASSNRNNEQFF.